What follows are 21 T cell receptor beta chains derived from one specimen sequenced in a study of CD8+ T cells in alopecia areata. The sequencing template was cDNA reverse transcribed from extracted RNA. Generated by immunoSEQ multiplex PCR, the TCRdb table keeps only in-frame clones and is missing some. The table lists under 200,000 clones, around three fifths of them singletons. Treatment noted: oral pan-JAK inhibitor, 5-10 mg twice daily. Specimen: CD4+ T cells sorted from blood, collected at week 24, from a patient treated with tofacitinib. These receptors all come from a human donor with alopecia areata.

As to this clone: The junction departs from the called germline gene at one end, perhaps through a read error. DNA of the CDR3: TGTGCCGCCAGCAGACACAGGGGGCAAGTTTTCTTT. Translating it yields CAASRHRGQVFF. V usage is TRBV15 and J usage is TRBJ1-1; 9 nucleotides line up with TRBD1. This CDR3 has 12 amino acids. From germline, CDR1 is LNHNV and CDR2 YYDKDF (reference sequence). The whole variable domain, filled in from reference TRBV15 and TRBJ1-1, reads DAMVIQNPRYQVTQFGKPVTLSCSQTLNHNVMYWYQQKSSQAPKLLFHYYDKDFNNEADTPDNFQSRRPNTSFCFLDIRSPGLGDTAMYLCAASRHRGQVFFGQGTRLTVV.

This clone occurred a few times. V and J are TRBV4-1 and TRBJ2-2; D perhaps matches TRBD1 (5 bases). Trimming removed 3 bases from V and 4 bases from J, with 12 bases in between. The CDR3 length is 15 residues. Looked up from germline, CDR1 is MGHRA and CDR2 is YSYEKL. The CDR3 bases are TGCGCCAGCAGCCAGGCAAGGACAACCACCGGGGAGCTGTTTTTT. As protein: CASSQARTTTGELFF.

This rearrangement joins TRBV5-6 to TRBJ1-2; maybe TRBD1 (5 bases). Trimming pared 4 bases from V and 7 bases from J, leaving 14 bases between. CDR1 is SGHDT and CDR2 is YYEEEE in the germline V gene. CDR3 length: 13 amino acids. Written as DNA, the CDR3 is TGTGCCAGCAGCCAGGACATTCTCGGTGGCTACACCTTC. Translation gives CASSQDILGGYTF.

The V gene is TRBV4-1, the J gene TRBJ2-7, with D hard to call. The V and J ends lost 0 bases and 8 bases respectively, with 11 bases between them. Looked up from germline, CDR1 is MGHRA and CDR2 is YSYEKL. This CDR3 comprises 13 residues. CDR3 sequence reads: CASSQEALSKQYF. The CDR3 nucleotides read TGCGCCAGCAGCCAAGAGGCGCTCTCAAAGCAGTACTTC.

DNA of the CDR3: TGTGCCAGCAGCCTACAGGGTTTGTCCTCAAATTCACCCCTCCACTTT. This gives the protein CASSLQGLSSNSPLHF. The chain recombines TRBV2 with TRBJ1-6; a weak D match, TRBD1 (6 bases). CDR3 length equals 16 residues. Germline loops: CDR1 SNHLY, CDR2 FYNNEI. The V and J ends lost 6 bases and 7 bases respectively, with 19 bases between them.

The chain recombines TRBV10-3 with TRBJ2-7; no firm D call. Trimming left V 4 bases short and J 2 bases short, with 9 bases between. Germline CDR1 ENHRY, CDR2 SYGVKD. The CDR3 runs 13 residues. The DNA of the CDR3 is TGTGCCATCAGTGTTGATGTCCCCTACGAGCAGTACTTC. It codes for CAISVDVPYEQYF.

The chain recombines TRBV5-1 with TRBJ2-7; 10 bases fit TRBD1. After removal of 1 base from V and 5 bases from J, the junction contained 15 bases not matched to a gene. Germline V CDR1 and CDR2: SGHRS, YFSETQ. The CDR3 is 18 residues long. CDR3 loop: CASSLSGYGTGASDEQYF. Here the CDR3 DNA reads TGCGCCAGCAGCTTGAGCGGATATGGGACAGGGGCCTCGGACGAGCAGTACTTC.

The chain carries TRBV29-1 and TRBJ2-7; 7 bases map to TRBD1. The V and J ends lost 5 bases and 6 bases, in that order; junction bases with no gene match: 4. CDR3 length: 11 amino acids. In germline, CDR1 is SQVTM, CDR2 ANQGSEA. The chain's CDR3 is CSVTTGLEQYF. The CDR3, as DNA: TGCAGCGTTACGACAGGGCTCGAGCAGTACTTC.

There are a few counts of this clone. J is TRBJ1-5 and V is TRBV6-6; D is unresolved. This CDR3 spans 16 amino acids. CDR1 is MNHNY, CDR2 SVGAGI, per germline (reference sequence). V was shortened by 0 bases and J by 4 bases, with 13 bases between the two germline ends. The CDR3 bases are TGTGCCAGCAGTTACTCGATCGGGAGGGAAAATCAGCCCCAGCATTTT. Protein sequence: CASSYSIGRENQPQHF.

In this sample, this clone turned up a few times. V and J are TRBV29-1 and TRBJ1-1; D remains unclear. The CDR3 totals 12 residues. The ends were cut back, 4 bases at V and 4 bases at J, with 10 bases in the middle. The germline gives CDR1 SQVTM, CDR2 ANQGSEA. The CDR3 sequence is CSVGSGFTEAFF. The CDR3, as DNA: TGCAGCGTTGGGTCTGGGTTCACTGAAGCTTTCTTT. The full variable domain, completed using reference TRBV29-1 and TRBJ1-1, is SAVISQKPSRDICQRGTSLTIQCQVDSQVTMMFWYRQQPGQSLTLIATANQGSEATYESGFVIDKFPISRPNLTFSTLTVSNMSPEDSSIYLCSVGSGFTEAFFGQGTRLTVV.

The rearrangement links TRBV30 to TRBJ2-2; D might be TRBD1 (6 bases). Trimming took off 5 bases at V and 2 bases at J, with 15 bases between the two ends. The CDR3 covers 15 residues. Germline CDR1 is GTSNPN and CDR2 is SVGIG (reference sequence). The CDR3 here is CAWGQLGQNTGELFF. The CDR3, as DNA: TGTGCCTGGGGACAGTTGGGGCAAAACACCGGGGAGCTGTTTTTT. Combining the CDR3 with reference TRBV30 and TRBJ2-2 gives the whole variable domain SQTIHQWPATLVQPVGSPLSLECTVEGTSNPNLYWYRQAAGRGLQLLFYSVGIGQISSEVPQNLSASRPQDRQFILSSKKLLLSDSGFYLCAWGQLGQNTGELFFGEGSRLTVL.

This clone has ten or more counts. The V gene is TRBV11-2, the J gene TRBJ1-5; D not resolved. V was clipped by 0 bases and J by 9 bases, with 9 bases between them. This CDR3 region has 13 residues. Germline V CDR1 and CDR2: SGHAT, FQNNGV. The CDR3 loop is CASSLEGNSPQHF. CDR3 nucleotide sequence: TGTGCCAGCAGCTTAGAGGGAAATTCGCCCCAGCATTTT. The full variable domain, completed using reference TRBV11-2 and TRBJ1-5, is EAGVAQSPRYKIIEKRQSVAFWCNPISGHATLYWYQQILGQGPKLLIQFQNNGVVDDSQLPKDRFSAERLKGVDSTLKIQPAKLEDSAVYLCASSLEGNSPQHFGDGTRLSIL.

This clone was seen more than once but under ten times. This chain joins TRBV9 and TRBJ2-1; 9 bases map to TRBD1. Germline CDR1 and CDR2: SGDLS and YYNGEE. The CDR3 is 18 amino acids. V trimming: 4 bases; J trimming: 9 bases; junction bases outside the gene matches: 20. In DNA form, the CDR3 reads TGTGCCAGCAGCCAAGGAAGGGGGACAGGGTATCGATCGGGTGAGCAGTTCTTC. This encodes CASSQGRGTGYRSGEQFF.

The chain carries TRBV29-1 and TRBJ2-3; D remains unclear. V was pared by 4 bases and J by 6 bases, with 11 bases between. Germline V CDR1 and CDR2: SQVTM, ANQGSEA. The CDR3 loop spans 12 amino acids. Written as DNA, the CDR3 is TGCAGCGTTGTTAACTGGCCGGATACGCAGTATTTT. This sequence encodes CSVVNWPDTQYF.

The chain carries TRBV5-6 and TRBJ2-7; a weak D match, TRBD2 (6 bases). Germline CDR1 is SGHDT and CDR2 is YYEEEE. V was trimmed by 0 bases and J by 10 bases, leaving 8 bases between them. The CDR3 sequence is 11 residues long. CDR3 coding DNA: TGTGCCAGCAGCTTGGCGGGGACTCAGTACTTC. Its translation is CASSLAGTQYF.

The rearrangement joins TRBV29-1 to TRBJ1-3; 7 nucleotides line up with TRBD1. In germline, CDR1 is SQVTM, CDR2 ANQGSEA. The CDR3 totals 14 residues. V trimming: 6 bases; J trimming: 0 bases; junction bases outside the gene matches: 5. CDR3 bases: TGCAGCGTAGAGGGACAGCTCTCTGGAAACACCATATATTTT. Amino acid sequence: CSVEGQLSGNTIYF.

V and J are TRBV5-1 and TRBJ2-3; D not resolved. Trimming stripped 6 bases from V and 2 bases from J, with 10 bases between. The germline V gene has CDR1 SGHRS and CDR2 YFSETQ. The CDR3 consists of 13 residues. Here the CDR3 DNA reads TGCGCCAGCAATGAAGGGCCCACAGATACGCAGTATTTT. It yields the protein CASNEGPTDTQYF.

A few counts support this clone. The genes are TRBV14 and TRBJ2-7, with D uncertain. V was clipped by 0 bases and J by 8 bases, with 11 bases between them. CDR1 is SGHDN, CDR2 FVKESK, per germline. The CDR3 covers 13 residues. The CDR3 is CASSQDVGNQQYF. CDR3 DNA: TGTGCCAGCAGCCAAGATGTAGGGAATCAGCAGTACTTC.

This clone showed up just a few times. The chain recombines TRBV18 with TRBJ2-6; D could derive from TRBD1 or TRBD2 (5 bases each). Germline lookup yields CDR1 KGHSH and CDR2 LQKENI. CDR3 length equals 17 residues. V lost 2 bases and J 0 bases, leaving 11 bases between the germline ends. CDR3 sequence: CASSPLGPGSGANVLTF. In nucleotides, the CDR3 is TGTGCCAGCTCACCATTGGGACCGGGCTCTGGGGCCAACGTCCTGACTTTC.

This clone was seen ten or more times. The chain combines TRBV30 with TRBJ2-3; D is possibly TRBD1 or TRBD2 (7 bases each). The CDR3 is made up of 14 amino acids. Germline assignment: CDR1 GTSNPN and CDR2 SVGIG (reference sequence). Trimming took 2 bases from V and 4 from J, leaving 13 bases between them. The CDR3 DNA reads TGTGCCTGGAGTCCCAGGGGGGGGGCAGATACGCAGTATTTT. Translating it yields CAWSPRGGADTQYF.

Written as DNA, the CDR3 is TGTGCCAGCAGCTTGCCCAACCAACTAGCTGGGAGGGCAGATACGCAGTATTTT. As protein: CASSLPNQLAGRADTQYF. The chain carries TRBV5-4 and TRBJ2-3; TRBD2 agrees at 7 bases. The ends lost 1 base at V and 4 bases at J; junction bases unmatched: 15. The CDR3 length is 18 residues. From germline, CDR1 is SGHNT and CDR2 YYREEE (reference sequence).